The rows below give T cell receptor beta chains drawn from one sample of a study of blood T cells in healthy people across ages. TCRdb independently ran MiXCR on the 5' RACE reads; one entry per CDR3 protein. Of hundreds of thousands of distinct CDR3 sequences listed, more than 20% are singletons. Sequencing was carried out using blood. These receptor sequences come from a man aged 70-80 years in good health. Each CDR3 is given with its conserved first and last residue. The D gene is left open where the match is weak. Expanded clones are given a class, and other clones once, few, many or no size at all.

V gene	J gene	D gene	clone size	CDR3 DNA	CDR3 protein
TRBV18	TRBJ2-2	-	few	TGTGCCAGCTCACCTGTGACTAGGAACACCGGGGAGCTGTTTTTT	CASSPVTRNTGELFF
TRBV7-9	TRBJ2-1	-	few	TGTGCCAGCAGGGAACGGGACCAATCCTACAATGAGCAGTTCTTC	CASRERDQSYNEQFF
TRBV10-3	TRBJ1-4	-	few	TGTGCCATCAGAGCGGGGACCACAACTAATGAAAAACTGTTTTTT	CAIRAGTTTNEKLFF
TRBV7-2	TRBJ2-2	-	few	TGTGCCAGCAGCTCCCAGGGGAGGAGCACCGGGGAGCTGTTTTTT	CASSSQGRSTGELFF
TRBV20-1	TRBJ1-4	-	-	TGCAGTGCTAGAGATCTAGGGGGAAATGAAAAACTGTTTTTT	CSARDLGGNEKLFF
TRBV20-1	TRBJ1-5	-	-	TGCAGTGCGTACCCCGATAGCAATCAGCCCCAGCATTTT	CSAYPDSNQPQHF
TRBV7-3	TRBJ2-2	TRBD1	-	TGTGCCAGCAGCTCGACAGGGGGGAACACCGGGGAGCTGTTTTTT	CASSSTGGNTGELFF
TRBV5-1	TRBJ2-3	TRBD2	-	TGCGCCAGCAGCTTGGGCACTAGCGGGATGACAGATACGCAGTATTTT	CASSLGTSGMTDTQYF
TRBV7-3	TRBJ2-5	TRBD2	-	TGTGCCAGCAGCTTAAATGGGGCAGGGACTAGCGGGTTCCAAGAGACCCAGTACTTC	CASSLNGAGTSGFQETQYF
TRBV12-3/TRBV12-4	TRBJ1-5	TRBD1	many	TGTGCCAGCAGAGCTGACAGGGAGGACAATCAGCCCCAGCATTTT	CASRADREDNQPQHF
TRBV10-3	TRBJ2-4	TRBD2	-	TGTGCCATCAGTGAGTCGAACAGCGGGACCCACGGGGGCATTCAGTACTTC	CAISESNSGTHGGIQYF
TRBV7-7	TRBJ2-5	-	-	TGTGCTAGCAGCCCTGGACGAGGGGGGACCCAGTACTTC	CASSPGRGGTQYF
TRBV6-6	TRBJ2-3	-	once	TGTGCCAGCAGTTCGGCTAGCAGAAGCACAGATACGCAGTATTTT	CASSSASRSTDTQYF
TRBV21-1	TRBJ2-7	-	-	TGTGCCAGCCCCCCCGGGACAGCGTGCTACGAGCAGTACTTC	CASPPGTACYEQYF
TRBV2	TRBJ2-1	TRBD2	many	TGTGCCAGCAGGACAGGACTAGCGGAGTACAATGAGCAGTTCTTC	CASRTGLAEYNEQFF
TRBV10-2	TRBJ2-7	TRBD2	many	TGCGCCAGCAGGCTAGCGGGAGGGGACGAGCAGTACTTC	CASRLAGGDEQYF
TRBV7-2	TRBJ2-1	-	-	TGTGCCAGCAGCAGTAGCGTCCTATCTCACAATGAGCAGTTCTTC	CASSSSVLSHNEQFF
TRBV11-2	TRBJ2-7	-	-	TGTGCCAGCAGGTTAGCCGGGACTCCATACTTC	CASRLAGTPYF
TRBV29-1	TRBJ1-1	-	-	TGCAGCGTTGAAGTCCGAGGGAGGGCCACTGAAGCTTTCTTT	CSVEVRGRATEAFF
TRBV27	TRBJ1-1	-	few	TGTGCCAGCAACTGGGGGGGGGCGGGCACTGAAGCTTTCTTT	CASNWGGAGTEAFF
TRBV12-3/TRBV12-4	TRBJ2-7	-	-	TGTGCCAGCACCACCCGGGGCTCCGAGCAGTACTTC	CASTTRGSEQYF
TRBV7-8	TRBJ1-2	TRBD1	few	TGTGCCAGCAGCCCGATGACAGGGAACTATGGCTACACCTTC	CASSPMTGNYGYTF
TRBV2	TRBJ2-7	-	few	TGTGCCAGCGGAGCGGGCAGGGTCGCTTACGAGCAGTACTTC	CASGAGRVAYEQYF
TRBV29-1	TRBJ2-1	-	once	TGCAGCGTTGCGCTGGGGGGGACAGGTGGTGAGCAGTTCTTC	CSVALGGTGGEQFF
TRBV7-6	TRBJ2-5	TRBD2	-	TGTGCCAGCAGGAGAACTAGCGGAGTACCGTGGGAACCCCAGTACTTC	CASRRTSGVPWEPQYF
TRBV12-3/TRBV12-4	TRBJ1-5	-	many	TGTGCCAGCAGCCCCGTTTACCAAAATCAGCCCCAGCATTTT	CASSPVYQNQPQHF
TRBV7-2	TRBJ2-3	-	few	TGTGCCAGCAGCTTAGTATGGGCTGCGGATACGCAGTATTTT	CASSLVWAADTQYF
TRBV24-1	TRBJ2-7	TRBD1	few	TGTGCCGCCAGTGCCGGGACAGGGACCTACGAGCAGTACTTC	CAASAGTGTYEQYF
TRBV28	TRBJ2-5	-	-	TGTGCCAGCAGTTCCGGGGGCGGGTTAGCAGAGACCCAGTACTTC	CASSSGGGLAETQYF
TRBV6-5	TRBJ2-5	TRBD2	few	TGTGCCAGCAGTTACTGGACTAGCGGGGAAGAGACCCAGTACTTC	CASSYWTSGEETQYF
TRBV7-6	TRBJ2-3	-	few	TGTGCCAGCAGCTTAGAACTAGTTTCAGATACGCAGTATTTT	CASSLELVSDTQYF
TRBV11-2	TRBJ2-3	-	-	TGTGCCAGCAGCGTGGCGAGCTGGCAGGGGCAGTATTTT	CASSVASWQGQYF
TRBV12-3/TRBV12-4	TRBJ2-5	-	many	TGTGCCAGCAGTGGCAGGGAGACCCAGTACTTC	CASSGRETQYF
TRBV4-1	TRBJ2-1	-	-	TGCGCCAGCAGCCTATCATCCGACTTCGACAATGAGCAGTTCTTC	CASSLSSDFDNEQFF
TRBV7-8	TRBJ1-4	TRBD1	many	TGTGCCAGCAGCTTAGCGACAGGGATGAAGGGTGAAAAACTGTTTTTT	CASSLATGMKGEKLFF
TRBV5-1	TRBJ1-5	-	-	TGCGCCAGCAGCTTGGCCGGAGAGCAGCCCCAGCATTTT	CASSLAGEQPQHF
TRBV15	TRBJ2-4	-	-	TGTGCCACCAGCAGAGGGAAAGGGACCAAAAACATTCAGTACTTC	CATSRGKGTKNIQYF
TRBV5-5	TRBJ2-2	-	few	TGTGCCAGCAGTCTCGGTCCAGCGAAGACCGGGGAGCTGTTTTTT	CASSLGPAKTGELFF